A selection of T cell receptor beta chains follows, all from one sample in a study of T cell responses to AZD1222 COVID-19 vaccine. Produced via immunoSEQ multiplex PCR; TCRdb's table is partial and in-frame only. The sample gives around 180,000 clones, 88% of which show up once; 7.5% to 9.5% is in the top ten. The sequencing here drew on peripheral blood, taken on day 0 of AZD1222 vaccination. These receptors came from an adult in good health. The CDR3 runs from the conserved cysteine through the conserved F or W. The D gene is left open where the match is weak. Part of the rows lack a size; the others show once, few, many or a class for expanded clones.

V gene: TRBV30
D gene: .
J gene: TRBJ1-3
clone size: few
CDR3 DNA: TGTGCCGGGACAGGAAACACCATATATTTT
CDR3 protein: CAGTGNTIYF

V gene: TRBV27
D gene: TRBD1
J gene: TRBJ2-7
clone size: .
CDR3 DNA: TGTGCCAGCAGTTTATCGGAGACAGGGGACGAGCAGTACTTC
CDR3 protein: CASSLSETGDEQYF

V gene: TRBV7-3
D gene: .
J gene: TRBJ2-5
clone size: .
CDR3 DNA: TGTGCCAGCAGCTTCCCGGAGACTAGGGGGGGAGAGACCCAGTACTTC
CDR3 protein: CASSFPETRGGETQYF

V gene: TRBV3-1/TRBV3-2
D gene: .
J gene: TRBJ1-2
clone size: .
CDR3 DNA: TGTGCCAGCAGCCAAGGGCACAGAGCCTATGGCTACACCTTC
CDR3 protein: CASSQGHRAYGYTF

V gene: TRBV9
D gene: .
J gene: TRBJ1-2
clone size: .
CDR3 DNA: TGTGCCAGCAGCGTAGGACCTGCGGACTATGGCTACACCTTC
CDR3 protein: CASSVGPADYGYTF

V gene: TRBV27
D gene: .
J gene: TRBJ1-1
clone size: once
CDR3 DNA: TGTGCCAGCAGTTTAGAAGGGAACACTGAAGCTTTCTTT
CDR3 protein: CASSLEGNTEAFF

V gene: TRBV6-1
D gene: .
J gene: TRBJ1-6
clone size: .
CDR3 DNA: TGTGCCAGCAGTGAAGTTGGATCACCCCTCCACTTT
CDR3 protein: CASSEVGSPLHF

V gene: TRBV4-2
D gene: TRBD1
J gene: TRBJ2-7
clone size: .
CDR3 DNA: TGTGCCAGCAGCCGGGACAGGGGGTACGAGCAGTACTTC
CDR3 protein: CASSRDRGYEQYF

V gene: TRBV4-1
D gene: .
J gene: TRBJ1-2
clone size: .
CDR3 DNA: TGCGCCAGCAGCCAAGGGCAGATCTATGGCTACACCTTC
CDR3 protein: CASSQGQIYGYTF

V gene: TRBV28
D gene: .
J gene: TRBJ1-6
clone size: .
CDR3 DNA: TGTGCCAGCAGTTTCTCCGGTTCACCCCTCCACTTT
CDR3 protein: CASSFSGSPLHF

V gene: TRBV3-1/TRBV3-2
D gene: TRBD1
J gene: TRBJ1-2
clone size: .
CDR3 DNA: TGTGCCAGCAGCCAGACAGGGCTGGAAGGCTACACCTTC
CDR3 protein: CASSQTGLEGYTF

V gene: TRBV5-4
D gene: .
J gene: TRBJ1-2
clone size: .
CDR3 DNA: TGTGCCAGCAGCGCCAGGGGCGGCTACACCTTC
CDR3 protein: CASSARGGYTF

V gene: TRBV19
D gene: .
J gene: TRBJ2-7
clone size: .
CDR3 DNA: TGTGCCAGTAGTATAACGATCTCCTACGAGCAGTACTTC
CDR3 protein: CASSITISYEQYF

V gene: TRBV9
D gene: .
J gene: TRBJ2-5
clone size: .
CDR3 DNA: TGTGCCAGCAGCGGGTGGTACGAAGGCCAAGAGACCCAGTACTTC
CDR3 protein: CASSGWYEGQETQYF

V gene: TRBV27
D gene: .
J gene: TRBJ2-5
clone size: once
CDR3 DNA: TGTGCCAGCAGCCACCGGGGAGGAGAGACCCAGTACTTC
CDR3 protein: CASSHRGGETQYF

V gene: TRBV5-6
D gene: TRBD1
J gene: TRBJ2-1
clone size: .
CDR3 DNA: TGTGCCAGCAGCTTTACAGGGGGCTCCTACAATGAGCAGTTCTTC
CDR3 protein: CASSFTGGSYNEQFF

V gene: TRBV5-6
D gene: .
J gene: TRBJ1-1
clone size: .
CDR3 DNA: TGTGCCAGCAGGGCTGGGCCTGAAGCTTTCTTT
CDR3 protein: CASRAGPEAFF

V gene: TRBV6-5
D gene: .
J gene: TRBJ2-2
clone size: .
CDR3 DNA: TGTGCCAGCAGTTACTCGGGGGTGAACACCGGGGAGCTGTTTTTT
CDR3 protein: CASSYSGVNTGELFF

V gene: TRBV6-1
D gene: .
J gene: TRBJ2-2
clone size: .
CDR3 DNA: TGTGCCAGCAGTGAAGCGCTTAACACCGGGGAGCTGTTTTTT
CDR3 protein: CASSEALNTGELFF

V gene: TRBV10-3
D gene: .
J gene: TRBJ1-1
clone size: once
CDR3 DNA: TGTGCCATCACAGCCCAGTTGAACACTGAAGCTTTCTTT
CDR3 protein: CAITAQLNTEAFF

V gene: TRBV10-3
D gene: TRBD2
J gene: TRBJ2-3
clone size: .
CDR3 DNA: TGTGCCATCAGTGAGAAGGGACTAGCTTCAGATACGCAGTATTTT
CDR3 protein: CAISEKGLASDTQYF

V gene: TRBV10-2
D gene: TRBD1
J gene: TRBJ1-2
clone size: .
CDR3 DNA: TGCGCCAGCAGTGGCCGACAGGGGATGGGAGCTGGCTACACCTTC
CDR3 protein: CASSGRQGMGAGYTF

V gene: TRBV2
D gene: .
J gene: TRBJ1-3
clone size: .
CDR3 DNA: TGTGCCAGCAGCTTTCGCTCTGGAAACACCATATATTTT
CDR3 protein: CASSFRSGNTIYF

V gene: TRBV11-1
D gene: .
J gene: TRBJ1-1
clone size: .
CDR3 DNA: TGTGCCAGCAGCCTAAGACCAGGGGAATCCACTGAAGCTTTCTTT
CDR3 protein: CASSLRPGESTEAFF

V gene: TRBV28
D gene: .
J gene: TRBJ1-1
clone size: .
CDR3 DNA: TGTGCCAGCAGTTTATTCGCGGCAGGGTCCAACACTGAAGCTTTCTTT
CDR3 protein: CASSLFAAGSNTEAFF

V gene: TRBV6-5
D gene: .
J gene: TRBJ1-2
clone size: .
CDR3 DNA: TGTGCCAGCCGCATAGGTTTGGGCTCTAACTATGGCTACACCTTC
CDR3 protein: CASRIGLGSNYGYTF

V gene: TRBV7-9
D gene: .
J gene: TRBJ1-1
clone size: once
CDR3 DNA: TGTGCCAGCAGCCACGGACAGACTAGGGGCACTGAAGCTTTCTTT
CDR3 protein: CASSHGQTRGTEAFF

V gene: TRBV18
D gene: TRBD1
J gene: TRBJ2-7
clone size: .
CDR3 DNA: TGTGCCAGCTCACCAGGGACAGCTTCTTACGAGCAGTACTTC
CDR3 protein: CASSPGTASYEQYF

V gene: TRBV7-2
D gene: .
J gene: TRBJ1-6
clone size: .
CDR3 DNA: TGTGCCAGCAGCTTAGCGGGACCGGCAGTGAGTTCACCCCTCCACTTT
CDR3 protein: CASSLAGPAVSSPLHF

V gene: TRBV7-3
D gene: .
J gene: TRBJ1-3
clone size: .
CDR3 DNA: TGTGCCCGACCCCGCGAACTCGAAAATCTCCTAAGAAACACCATATATTTT
CDR3 protein: CARPRELENLLRNTIYF

V gene: TRBV7-2
D gene: TRBD2
J gene: TRBJ2-3
clone size: .
CDR3 DNA: TGTGCCAGCAGCGTTCAGCGGGGGCCCACAGATACGCAGTATTTT
CDR3 protein: CASSVQRGPTDTQYF

V gene: TRBV30
D gene: TRBD2
J gene: TRBJ2-2
clone size: .
CDR3 DNA: TGTGCCCTTTTGGGGGGGACGCTACTGAACACCGGGGAGCTGTTTTTT
CDR3 protein: CALLGGTLLNTGELFF

V gene: TRBV2
D gene: .
J gene: TRBJ2-3
clone size: .
CDR3 DNA: TGTGCCAGCAGTGAAGTAGGTAGTCCAGAAACTAGCACAGATACGCAGTATTTT
CDR3 protein: CASSEVGSPETSTDTQYF

V gene: TRBV5-1
D gene: .
J gene: TRBJ2-5
clone size: .
CDR3 DNA: TGCGCCAGCAGCTGGAGCGGGTCAGTGGAGACCCAGTACTTC
CDR3 protein: CASSWSGSVETQYF

V gene: TRBV6-2/TRBV6-3
D gene: TRBD1
J gene: TRBJ2-7
clone size: .
CDR3 DNA: TGTGCCAGCAGTCAGACAGGGATCGAGCAGTACTTC
CDR3 protein: CASSQTGIEQYF

V gene: TRBV4-2
D gene: .
J gene: TRBJ2-1
clone size: .
CDR3 DNA: TGTGCCAGCAGCCAAGATCTTCCGGGGAGCTCCTACAATGAGCAGTTCTTC
CDR3 protein: CASSQDLPGSSYNEQFF

V gene: TRBV5-6
D gene: TRBD1
J gene: TRBJ2-7
clone size: .
CDR3 DNA: TGTGCCAGCAGCTCGACAGGGTCCTACGAGCAGTACTTC
CDR3 protein: CASSSTGSYEQYF

V gene: TRBV27
D gene: .
J gene: TRBJ1-2
clone size: .
CDR3 DNA: TGTGCCAGCAGTCAAAGGGGCTACTATGGCTACACCTTC
CDR3 protein: CASSQRGYYGYTF

V gene: TRBV5-6
D gene: .
J gene: TRBJ1-3
clone size: .
CDR3 DNA: TGTGCCAGCAGCTTGCAGGGACTTAGAAACACCATATATTTT
CDR3 protein: CASSLQGLRNTIYF

V gene: TRBV3-1/TRBV3-2
D gene: .
J gene: TRBJ1-6
clone size: .
CDR3 DNA: TGTGCCAGCAGCCAAGTTCCGGGTAATTCACCCCTCCACTTT
CDR3 protein: CASSQVPGNSPLHF

V gene: TRBV7-9
D gene: TRBD1
J gene: TRBJ1-1
clone size: few
CDR3 DNA: TGTGCCAGCAGCTTAGAGACAGGGTCGAACACTGAAGCTTTCTTT
CDR3 protein: CASSLETGSNTEAFF

V gene: TRBV27
D gene: .
J gene: TRBJ1-3
clone size: .
CDR3 DNA: TGTGCCAGCAGTTTTCAGGGCGGAAACACCATATATTTT
CDR3 protein: CASSFQGGNTIYF

V gene: TRBV3-1/TRBV3-2
D gene: TRBD2
J gene: TRBJ2-1
clone size: .
CDR3 DNA: TGTGCCAGCAACGGCGGGGGACTCTCCTACAATGAGCAGTTCTTC
CDR3 protein: CASNGGGLSYNEQFF

V gene: TRBV19
D gene: .
J gene: TRBJ2-2
clone size: .
CDR3 DNA: TGTGCCAGTAGTATGACCGGGGAGCTGTTTTTT
CDR3 protein: CASSMTGELFF

V gene: TRBV5-4
D gene: .
J gene: TRBJ2-5
clone size: .
CDR3 DNA: TGTGCCAGCACCTGGCTCGCCGGAGAGACCCAGTACTTC
CDR3 protein: CASTWLAGETQYF

V gene: TRBV30
D gene: .
J gene: TRBJ1-3
clone size: .
CDR3 DNA: TGTGCCTACAACGACCCGACATTACACGGCTGGAACACCATATATTTT
CDR3 protein: CAYNDPTLHGWNTIYF

V gene: TRBV27
D gene: .
J gene: TRBJ2-5
clone size: .
CDR3 DNA: TGTGCCAGCAGTTTTGGGCAGGGGAGGACAGAGACCCAGTACTTC
CDR3 protein: CASSFGQGRTETQYF

V gene: TRBV6-2/TRBV6-3
D gene: .
J gene: TRBJ2-3
clone size: .
CDR3 DNA: TGTGCCAGCAGTATCTGGGACAGCACAGATACGCAGTATTTT
CDR3 protein: CASSIWDSTDTQYF

V gene: TRBV10-1
D gene: TRBD1
J gene: TRBJ2-3
clone size: .
CDR3 DNA: TGCGCCAGCAGTGATGCGAGGGGGCGGCTTATTTGGGATACGCAGTATTTT
CDR3 protein: CASSDARGRLIWDTQYF

V gene: TRBV5-1
D gene: TRBD2
J gene: TRBJ2-1
clone size: .
CDR3 DNA: TGCGCCAGCAGCTGGGGGACTAGCGGGGGCCCTTCCCCCCACAATGAGCAGTTCTTC
CDR3 protein: CASSWGTSGGPSPHNEQFF

V gene: TRBV15
D gene: .
J gene: TRBJ1-2
clone size: .
CDR3 DNA: TGTGCCACCAGCTTCCGAGGGGGCTATGGCTACACCTTC
CDR3 protein: CATSFRGGYGYTF

V gene: TRBV5-4
D gene: .
J gene: TRBJ1-6
clone size: .
CDR3 DNA: TGTGCCAGCAGCTTGATTGAGTCAGGAGGGGGTTCACCCCTCCACTTT
CDR3 protein: CASSLIESGGGSPLHF

V gene: TRBV18
D gene: .
J gene: TRBJ1-6
clone size: .
CDR3 DNA: TGTGCCAGCTCACCACCTTCCGCCCGGTTCACCCTCCACTTT
CDR3 protein: CASSPPSARFTLHF

V gene: TRBV6-5
D gene: .
J gene: TRBJ2-7
clone size: few
CDR3 DNA: TGTGCCAGCAGTTACGGTCGGGAGCAGTACTTC
CDR3 protein: CASSYGREQYF

V gene: TRBV19
D gene: .
J gene: TRBJ2-1
clone size: .
CDR3 DNA: TGTGCCAGCTCCCCCGGAGGACAGAACAATGAGCAGTTCTTC
CDR3 protein: CASSPGGQNNEQFF

V gene: TRBV7-2
D gene: .
J gene: TRBJ2-7
clone size: .
CDR3 DNA: TGTGCCAGCAGCTTCTTACAGGGTTATAACGAGCAGTACTTC
CDR3 protein: CASSFLQGYNEQYF

V gene: TRBV9
D gene: .
J gene: TRBJ2-2
clone size: .
CDR3 DNA: TGTGCCAGCAGCATCACGACAGGTCCGATCACCGGGGAGCTGTTTTTT
CDR3 protein: CASSITTGPITGELFF